Following are 25 T cell receptor beta chains from one sample sequenced in a study of metastatic and nonmetastatic thyroid tumors. With MiXCR, TCRdb called clones anew from the PCR reads. The sample lists some 18,000 clones, 22% occurring once. Until they underwent thyroid surgery, no patient had received any treatment. Sequencing was done on a sample of tumor tissue. The receptors stem from a male donor with papillary thyroid cancer or a benign thyroid nodule (not recorded which). Some clones in this sample may be carry-over from other donors' samples.

The chain employs TRBV4-3 and TRBJ1-6; no clear D. Trimming removed 1 base from V and 7 bases from J, with 5 bases in between. Germline loops: CDR1 LGHNA, CDR2 YSLEER. The CDR3 sequence is 13 residues long. The CDR3 here is CASSQGGNSPLHF. The CDR3 bases are TGCGCCAGCAGCCAAGGGGGAAATTCACCCCTCCACTTT.

The chain couples TRBV20-1 to TRBJ2-7; 7 bases map to TRBD1. This CDR3 is built from 13 residues. Germline V gives CDR1 DFQATT, CDR2 SNEGSKA (reference sequence). Germline trimming cut 4 bases from V and 4 bases from J; bases unmatched to any gene: 7. The CDR3 loop is CSAIGTQGYEQYF. The CDR3 DNA reads TGCAGTGCTATAGGTACACAGGGGTACGAGCAGTACTTC.

The V and J genes are TRBV20-1 and TRBJ2-7; no firm D call. The germline V and J ends were trimmed by 6 bases and 1 base, with 10 bases remaining between them. CDR3 size: 12 residues. In germline, CDR1 is DFQATT, CDR2 SNEGSKA (reference sequence). This CDR3 reads CSAATVSYEQYF. CDR3 coding DNA: TGCAGTGCGGCAACCGTTTCCTACGAGCAGTACTTC.

This clone was picked up many times. V usage is TRBV4-3 and J usage is TRBJ1-5; D is ambiguous. V lost 4 bases to trimming and J lost 6 bases, with 10 bases between them. Germline V gene lookup returns CDR1 LGHNA and CDR2 YSLEER. This CDR3 is 13 amino acids long. DNA for the CDR3: TGCGCCAGCAGCCCTAAGTTAGGTCAGCCCCAGCATTTT. It codes for CASSPKLGQPQHF.

In its sample, this clone ranks as medium-sized. The chain links TRBV7-2 to TRBJ2-7; no clear D gene. The CDR3 contains 15 residues. Germline loops: CDR1 SGHTA, CDR2 FQGNSA. Trimming removed 0 bases from V and 6 bases from J, with 15 bases in between. The CDR3 region is CASSLALGLKIEQYF. CDR3 coding DNA: TGTGCCAGCAGCTTAGCCCTAGGCCTAAAAATCGAGCAGTACTTC.

The chain recombines TRBV5-1 with TRBJ1-1; D might be TRBD1 (5 bases). The CDR3 length is 14 residues. Germline loops: CDR1 SGHRS, CDR2 YFSETQ. The germline V and J ends were trimmed by 2 bases and 4 bases, with 12 bases remaining between them. The CDR3 sequence is CASSLGASSTEAFF. In nucleotides, the CDR3 is TGCGCCAGCAGCTTAGGGGCATCTTCCACTGAAGCTTTCTTT.

This clone was detected many times. The V gene is TRBV19, the J gene TRBJ2-3, with D hard to call. Germline assignment: CDR1 LNHDA and CDR2 SQIVND (reference sequence). V lost 3 bases to trimming and J lost 0 bases, with 7 bases between them. This CDR3 spans 14 amino acids. The CDR3 region is CASSISTSTDTQYF. The CDR3 DNA reads as TGTGCCAGTAGTATTAGTACTAGCACAGATACGCAGTATTTT.

This clone was detected many times. This rearrangement joins TRBV18 to TRBJ1-3; D remains ambiguous. V shed 3 bases and J shed 6 bases, with 6 bases lying between them. This CDR3 has 12 amino acids. The germline V gene encodes CDR1 KGHSH and CDR2 LQKENI. For the CDR3, the DNA is TGTGCCAGCTCACCCCGGGCAAACACCATATATTTT. The encoded protein is CASSPRANTIYF. Variable domain in full (rest from reference TRBV18 and TRBJ1-3): NAGVMQNPRHLVRRRGQEARLRCSPMKGHSHVYWYRQLPEEGLKFMVYLQKENIIDESGMPKERFSAEFPKEGPSILRIQQVVRGDSAAYFCASSPRANTIYFGEGSWLTVV.

Concerning this clone itself: This sequence may be a read error, since a much larger clone differs from it by one base. This chain uses TRBV6-1 with TRBJ2-7; 7 nucleotides agree with TRBD1. Germline assignment: CDR1 MNHNS and CDR2 SASEGT. There are 13 residues in the CDR3. CDR3 amino acids: CATKQGSPYEQYF. The CDR3 DNA sequence: TGTGCCACTAAACAGGGGTCACCATACGAGCAGTACTTT.

This clone was recorded at least ten times. The rearrangement joins TRBV28 to TRBJ1-2, with 7 bases aligning to TRBD1. The CDR3 is made up of 12 amino acids. V was pared by 8 bases and J by 6 bases, with 6 bases of the junction left unmatched. CDR1 and CDR2 (germline): MDHEN, SYDVKM. CDR3 DNA: TGTGCCAGCGAAGGGGGCGCGAATGGCTACACCTTC. This sequence encodes CASEGGANGYTF.

The V gene is TRBV20-1, the J gene TRBJ2-7, with TRBD2 matching 7 bases. CDR1 is DFQATT, CDR2 SNEGSKA, per germline (reference sequence). This CDR3 contains 16 residues. V was pared by 3 bases and J by 3 bases, with 14 bases of the junction left unmatched. The CDR3 DNA reads TGCAGTGCTAGGGGTACTAGCGTGAGTGAAGTCTACGAGCAGTACTTC. It is translated as CSARGTSVSEVYEQYF.

This clone was seen many times. The CDR3 DNA follows: TGCAGTGCCACCTACGGGACGATGAATGAAAAACTGTTTTTT. Protein: CSATYGTMNEKLFF. V and J are TRBV20-1 and TRBJ1-4; possible D gene TRBD1, 5 bases. The CDR3 has 14 residues. Trimming took off 6 bases at V and 5 bases at J, with 16 bases between the two ends. Germline V gene data show CDR1 as DFQATT and CDR2 as SNEGSKA (reference sequence).

This clone was detected many times. The chain carries TRBV30 and TRBJ2-3; the D is unclear. Trimming shortened V by 4 bases and J by 0 bases, and 5 bases separated the two germline ends. The CDR3 extends over 12 amino acids. Germline lookup yields CDR1 GTSNPN and CDR2 SVGIG (reference sequence). CDR3 DNA sequence: TGTGCCTGGACAGAAAGCACAGATACGCAGTATTTT. Its translation is CAWTESTDTQYF. The full variable domain, completed using reference TRBV30 and TRBJ2-3, is SQTIHQWPATLVQPVGSPLSLECTVEGTSNPNLYWYRQAAGRGLQLLFYSVGIGQISSEVPQNLSASRPQDRQFILSSKKLLLSDSGFYLCAWTESTDTQYFGPGTRLTVL.

This clone has ten or more counts. CDR3 DNA sequence: TGTGCCAGCAGCCAAGGTACCCCTGGACTAGCAGAGCAGTTCTTC. Amino acid sequence: CASSQGTPGLAEQFF. V and J are TRBV4-2 and TRBJ2-1; 8 nucleotides agree with TRBD2. The CDR3 covers 15 residues. Losses at the gene ends were 1 base for V and 10 bases for J; bases not matched to a gene: 9. CDR1 is LGHNA and CDR2 is YNFKEQ in the germline V gene.

The gene calls are TRBV6-1 and TRBJ2-2; the D is unclear. This CDR3 spans 12 amino acids. V was pared by 6 bases and J by 8 bases, with 10 bases between. The germline V gene has CDR1 MNHNS and CDR2 SASEGT. The CDR3 DNA reads TGTGCCAGCAGCAGTGTTACAGGGGAGCTGTTTTTT. It translates to CASSSVTGELFF.

Note on this clone: A much bigger clone sits one base away, suggesting this may be a read error. The same CDR3 is also encoded by other DNA sequences in this sample. The rearrangement uses TRBV28 and TRBJ1-1; TRBD1 aligns across 12 bases. CDR3 length: 18 amino acids. V shed 7 bases, J shed 4 bases, and the junction held 16 bases outside the gene matches. Germline V gene sequence: CDR1 MDHEN, CDR2 SYDVKM. This CDR3 reads CASTPLGTGGAWGTEAFF. CDR3 DNA sequence: TGTGCCAGCACCCCCCTGGGGACAGGGGGCGCTTGGGGCACTGAAGCTTTCTTT. The full variable domain, its missing parts supplied by reference TRBV28 and TRBJ1-1, is DVKVTQSSRYLVKRTGEKVFLECVQDMDHENMFWYRQDPGLGLRLIYFSYDVKMKEKGDIPEGYSVSREKKERFSLILESASTNQTSMYLCASTPLGTGGAWGTEAFFGQGTRLTVV.

This clone has ten or more counts. CDR3 DNA: TGTGCCAGCAGAATCTCGACAGGGAAAAGCAATCAGCCCCAGCATTTT. It is translated as CASRISTGKSNQPQHF. This sequence joins TRBV28 and TRBJ1-5; 7 bases align to TRBD1. The CDR3 totals 16 residues. The V gene's germline CDR1 is MDHEN and CDR2 SYDVKM. Trimming took 6 bases from V and 1 from J; bases not matched to a gene: 9. The whole variable domain, filled in from reference TRBV28 and TRBJ1-5, reads DVKVTQSSRYLVKRTGEKVFLECVQDMDHENMFWYRQDPGLGLRLIYFSYDVKMKEKGDIPEGYSVSREKKERFSLILESASTNQTSMYLCASRISTGKSNQPQHFGDGTRLSIL.

This clone was detected only a few times. Other DNA sequences in this specimen translate into the identical CDR3. The chain joins TRBV11-2 to TRBJ1-2, with 7 bases that match TRBD1. The CDR3 extends over 13 amino acids. V dropped 6 bases and J dropped 2; count of bases not matched to a gene: 3. Germline lookup yields CDR1 SGHAT and CDR2 FQNNGV. CDR3 in amino acids: CASSVGQNYGYTF. The CDR3 nucleotides are TGTGCCAGCAGTGTGGGACAGAACTATGGCTACACCTTC.

This chain links TRBV20-1 with TRBJ2-2; maybe TRBD1 (5 bases). V was shortened by 3 bases and J by 5 bases, with 19 bases between the two germline ends. The CDR3 sequence is 16 residues long. The germline gives CDR1 DFQATT, CDR2 SNEGSKA (reference sequence). CDR3 DNA sequence: TGCAGTGCTAGGGAATCGACAGCCCAACGGACCGGGGAGCTGTTTTTT. Translated: CSARESTAQRTGELFF.

At least ten counts were recorded for this clone. The V and J genes are TRBV9 and TRBJ2-3; D is unresolved. V lost 2 bases and J lost 2, with 9 bases in between. Germline V lookup: CDR1 SGDLS, CDR2 YYNGEE. The CDR3 length is 14 residues. As DNA, the CDR3 is TGTGCCAGCAGCGTTTTGGGGAACACAGATACGCAGTATTTT. This gives the protein CASSVLGNTDTQYF.

There are many counts of this clone. The V gene is TRBV7-3, the J gene TRBJ2-5; 7 nucleotides line up with TRBD2. J lost 4 bases, V lost 4 bases, and 6 bases had no gene match. Germline V gene data show CDR1 as SGHTA and CDR2 as FQGTGA. The CDR3 runs to 14 residues. CDR3 residues: CASSSGLPGETQYF. The DNA of the CDR3 is TGTGCCAGCAGCTCGGGACTACCCGGAGAGACCCAGTACTTC.

The sample holds many counts of this clone. The chain couples TRBV5-1 to TRBJ2-6, with 8 positions matching TRBD1. CDR3 length: 17 residues. With V trimmed by 4 bases and J by 0 bases, 6 bases remained unmatched. Germline CDR1 SGHRS, CDR2 YFSETQ. The CDR3 DNA reads TGCGCCAGCAGCGTTCGACAGGGGAGCTCTGGGGCCAACGTCCTGACTTTC. Its protein product is CASSVRQGSSGANVLTF.

This clone was observed many times. The chain links TRBV4-2 to TRBJ2-1, with TRBD2 identical over 10 bases. The V gene's germline CDR1 is LGHNA and CDR2 YNFKEQ. The ends lost 0 bases at V and 0 bases at J; junction bases unmatched: 2. The CDR3 consists of 17 residues. CDR3 sequence (DNA): TGTGCCAGCAGCCAAGAGGGGACTAGCGCCTCCTACAATGAGCAGTTCTTC. Protein product: CASSQEGTSASYNEQFF.

In this sample, this clone is medium-sized. V and J are TRBV28 and TRBJ1-1; 7 bases map to TRBD1. V was pared by 6 bases and J by 1 base, with 11 bases of the junction left unmatched. Germline V lookup: CDR1 MDHEN, CDR2 SYDVKM. This CDR3 is built from 16 residues. The CDR3 DNA reads TGTGCCAGCAGCCCCGGACAGGTCTTTTGGAACACTGAAGCTTTCTTT. Its translation is CASSPGQVFWNTEAFF.

This clone was recorded many times. This sequence joins TRBV18 and TRBJ2-7; either TRBD1 or TRBD2 may fit D (5 bases each). The V gene's germline CDR1 is KGHSH and CDR2 LQKENI. This CDR3 comprises 13 residues. Trimming pared 8 bases from V and 3 bases from J, leaving 14 bases between. CDR3 DNA sequence: TGTGCCAGCGGCGAAGGGACGGACTACGAGCAGTACTTC. Protein product: CASGEGTDYEQYF.